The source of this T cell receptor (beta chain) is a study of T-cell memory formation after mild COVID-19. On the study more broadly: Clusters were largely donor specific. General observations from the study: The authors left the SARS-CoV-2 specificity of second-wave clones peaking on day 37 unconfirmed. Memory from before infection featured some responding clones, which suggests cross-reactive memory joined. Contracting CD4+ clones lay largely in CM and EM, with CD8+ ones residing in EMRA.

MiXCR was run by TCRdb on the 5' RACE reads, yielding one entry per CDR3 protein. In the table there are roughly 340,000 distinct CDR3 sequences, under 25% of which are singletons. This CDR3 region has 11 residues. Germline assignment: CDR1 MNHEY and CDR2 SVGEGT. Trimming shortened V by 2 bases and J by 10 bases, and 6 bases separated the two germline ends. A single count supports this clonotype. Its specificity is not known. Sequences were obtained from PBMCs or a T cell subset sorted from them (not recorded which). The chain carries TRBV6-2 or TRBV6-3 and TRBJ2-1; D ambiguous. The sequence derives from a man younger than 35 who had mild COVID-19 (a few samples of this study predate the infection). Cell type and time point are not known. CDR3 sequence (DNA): TGTGCCAGCAGTTACGGGTCCGAGCAGTTCTTC. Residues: CASSYGSEQFF.